This entry is about one TCR beta chain. This clone was detected a few times. The antigen it recognizes is unknown. Base qualities are not recorded, but no much larger clone differs from it by a single base. This record comes from a study of cytomegalovirus exposure and HLA in healthy donors listed by TCRdb under 2017. Turning to the overall study: In an earlier analysis of under 600 of the donors, 276 Gb of sequence data and 100 million or so unique TCR beta sequences from about 180 million T cells were reported. Of the 350 to 400 genotyped donors, 65% to 90% fell in the genetic ancestry cluster associated with self-reported Caucasian donors. High-throughput TCR immunosequencing, statistical association of individual TCRs with disease status, and machine learning were combined to predict cytomegalovirus infection status. The study profiled the T cell repertoires of 666 subjects by immunosequencing and related them to cytomegalovirus serostatus. Among a few hundred genotyped donors of the cohort, an average of about 240,000 unique TCR beta nucleotide sequences were sequenced per donor, approximately 20% of them non-productive. In the later analysis, no new phenotypic data were used to find candidate immune exposures; instead, reliance was placed on TCR beta sequences and their occurrence across donors. All discovery cohort repertoires had been generated using a single sequencing platform. To study patterns of TCR occurrence, a later analysis re-analyzed previously published TCR beta repertoires from 600 to 750 donors and added high-resolution HLA genotyping. The study aimed to test whether signatures of past pathogen exposure could be identified by cataloging public T cell receptors. Besides the first cohort of around 700 subjects, a separate validation cohort made up of 90 to 150 different subjects was used. Class I and class II HLA loci were covered by the typing at four-digit resolution. Genome-wide SNP genotypes for about 55% of the roughly 670 donors were used in a later genetic analysis, which treated that subset as a discovery cohort. An early release that covered roughly 600 HLA-typed donors contained approximately 300 gigabases of sequencing data and some 87 million unique TCR sequences. Donor age, sex, ethnicity and CMV serostatus were compiled together with the repertoire data. Typing coverage varied by locus: roughly 629-640 donors for A, B, C, DRB1 and DQB1; more than 500 for DQA1; about 570 for DPA1; roughly 470 for DPB1. Four or five DR-DQ haplotypes were handled as single units for association and clustering because linkage in the cohort was strong. In an earlier analysis of 550 to 700 of the donors, high-throughput TCR beta sequencing was used to judge whether each TCR beta V gene segment behaved as functional or pseudogenic. Overall study results and their limits: The earlier analysis of some 540 of the donors excluded about 16 rarely observed V segments, including chromosome 9 orphons, because counts were too low. The classifier was reported to diagnose cytomegalovirus status with high specificity and sensitivity in both the original and validation cohorts. Some IMGT-functional V segments, including TRBV6-2 and TRBV6-3, could not be distinguished by the 87-base-pair reads and were therefore excluded. Three of the identified cytomegalovirus-associated TCR beta chains were confirmed in vitro to be specific for cytomegalovirus antigens. Because HLA typing was unavailable for some donors at each locus, only the typed subset was used in association tests. The study listed over 150 TCR beta chains as associated with cytomegalovirus. Strong co-occurrence of HLA alleles, especially DR and DQ, made assigning TCR associations to individual alleles difficult. In a later analysis, several top co-occurrence clusters were reported to appear linked to parvovirus B19, influenza, CMV and Epstein-Barr virus. The sequencing pipeline was judged likely to have produced a cluster of highly shared sequence variants as a technical artifact. A later analysis found that most CMV-associated TCR beta chains appeared HLA-restricted, with HLA associations seemingly driven largely by CMV exposure. Sequencing depth was assumed to be roughly uniform across donors in the presence/absence analyses, though that assumption may not hold. The authors suggested that the approach could potentially be generalized to other disease states and immunological phenotypes. An association between a missense DCLRE1C variant and V-gene and J-gene trimming of TCR beta chains was found in a later genetic analysis and replicated in an independent cohort. A further reported finding was that TCR beta sequences accurately predicted the HLA-A and HLA-B alleles for most subjects in the first cohort. This cohort had only TCR beta chains sequenced, and the lack of alpha or paired-chain data limited which features could be detected. Linkage disequilibrium might explain the correlated functional status among segregating V segments, but an unknown experimental factor could not be ruled out. An earlier analysis of 587 of the donors showed that most TCR beta V segments appeared in productive rearrangements either about 90% or about 30% of the time, which broadly matched IMGT annotations. In a later analysis, HLA-associated TCR beta chains showed more clonal expansion and lower generation probabilities than non-associated chains that were equally common. In a later genetic analysis, fewer N-insertions in productive TCRs were reported among donors in an Asian-associated ancestry cluster than the 666-donor mean. Immune exposure information for the cohort was limited to CMV serostatus. A later analysis associated around 16,000 TCR beta sequences with specific HLA alleles at a false discovery rate of 0.05. While some public TCRs were present in many individuals, most TCR sequences turned up only very rarely across donors. In a later analysis, TCR association rates were found to vary across HLA loci, with the most associated TCRs seen for DRB1 alleles and the fewest for HLA-C alleles.

The cohort was made up of about 610 healthy bone marrow donors. All cohort members were sampled while nominally healthy, although unrecorded immune exposures were likely present. CMV serostatus was positive for around 310 and negative for about half of the roughly 700 cohort members, and was not recorded for this donor. Every donor gave a peripheral blood sample, and the peripheral blood mononuclear cells from that sample were used for TCR beta sequencing. Genomic DNA extraction from the blood cell samples was performed with the Qiagen DNeasy Blood Extraction Kit. Library preparation used the immunoSEQ multiplex PCR assay. For the multiplex PCR, a mixture combining 60 forward primers for TCR Vbeta segments and 13 reverse primers for TCR Jbeta segments was used. The CDR3 region of rearranged TCR beta genes was amplified from genomic DNA by a multiplex PCR assay. The amplified TCR beta libraries were sequenced on the Illumina HiSeq System as 87-base-pair reads. Under the source paper's analysis protocol: Across the 700 or so repertoires, a later analysis counted 80 million or so unique TCR beta chains, 9.5 million to 12 million of which were shared by at least two donors. Raw reads were error-corrected and collapsed into unique sequences by a nearest-neighbor algorithm in which closely related sequences were merged to remove PCR and sequencing errors. To assign V, D and J gene segments, CDR3 sequences were aligned to IMGT reference sequences. For a sequence to be retained, at least a six-nucleotide match to both a V gene segment and a J gene segment was required. Rearrangements were called productive when the CDR3 lacked stop codons and stayed in frame with V and J; all others were non-productive. Following IMGT convention, CDR3 was defined as the stretch from the second conserved V-encoded cysteine to the conserved J-encoded phenylalanine. The earlier analysis of 587 of the donors excluded any sequence lacking an unambiguous match to a single V gene segment. An earlier analysis of a few hundred of the donors called V segments functional above 56.7% productive rearrangements and segregating when the between-donor standard deviation exceeded 5%. To diagnose cytomegalovirus status from the catalog of TCR beta chain sequences, a statistical classification framework was built. In a later analysis, TCR nucleotide sequences were compared against IMGT/GENE-DB human TR gene sequences so that V and J genes could be assigned. Using the TCRdist pipeline, a later analysis assigned CDR3 sequences along with most-parsimonious VDJ recombination scenarios. In a later analysis, each TCR beta chain was defined by its CDR3 amino acid sequence together with its V-gene family, and reads lacking a unique V-gene family were excluded. In a later analysis, 500 to 650 highly shared, low-generation-probability nucleotide sequences were removed to address suspected cross-contamination and a sequencing artifact. A later analysis calculated a clonal expansion index for each public chain from normalized within-repertoire ranks of inferred template counts. Generation probabilities in a later analysis came from a VDJ recombination model fitted to out-of-frame rearrangements, and those results were checked against IGoR. A later analysis scored TCR-TCR, TCR-HLA and TCR-CMV co-occurrence with hypergeometric tests, applying a repertoire-size bias correction to TCR pairs. To estimate false discovery rates, a later analysis permuted the HLA or CMV assignments 20 times. In a later analysis, co-occurring TCRs were grouped using DBSCAN, with TCRdist sequence similarity added in when clustering inside HLA-allele-positive subsets. Repertoires with fewer than 30,000 or more than 120,000 public chains, plus five repertoires with anomalous nucleotide sharing, were excluded from co-occurrence clustering. TCRdb mirrors the immuneACCESS table, restricted to in-frame sequences. Some clones are absent from its copies; in checked studies, under half trace to an unresolved V gene, and the reason for the others is unknown. That table gives V, J and clone size, and the DNA gave D and trimming. For this sample the table gives 65,000 to 95,000 clones, of which roughly four fifths were detected only once. Roughly 12% of the sample goes to the ten largest clones.

Measured from the cysteine to the phenylalanine, the CDR3 is 16 residues long. The read is trimmed to its CDR3 DNA, 48 bases read in frame from base 1. The junction carries 11 bases between V and J, which are trimmed by 3 bases and 2 bases respectively. CDR1 and CDR2 (LGHNA, YSLEER) derive from the germline V gene. The chain was built from TRBV4-3 and TRBJ2-6; the D gene is perhaps TRBD1, from 6 matching bases. Sequenced sample: PBMCs. This clonotype originated in a human donor in good health. The sequence in DNA is TGCGCCAGCAGCCAGGAAACAGGGACTGGGGCCAACGTCCTGACTTTC. Its protein reads: CASSQETGTGANVLTF.